The 4 T cell receptor beta chains reported below all come from one sample, sequenced in a study of shared clonotypes between healthy human individuals. In the naive CD8 group, cells lacked CD45RO and were positively selected for CCR7, so terminally differentiated effector memory CD45RA+ cells were left out. Sequencing used immunoSEQ multiplex PCR; TCRdb keeps in-frame clones, though not all of them. The sample has some 2,000,000 clones, approximately 94% seen once. The source material was naive CD8+ T cells sorted from blood. The receptor set was obtained from a man between 18 and 29 years old in good health.

The V call is TRBV6-5, the J call TRBJ2-2, with a possible D match to TRBD2 (5 bases). The CDR3 runs 13 residues. V was pared by 1 base and J by 8 bases, with 8 bases between. Per germline, CDR1 MNHEY and CDR2 SVGAGI. The CDR3, as DNA: TGTGCCAGCAGTTACTTATCGGGGGGGGAGCTGTTTTTT. This translates into CASSYLSGGELFF.

The chain is built from TRBV13 and TRBJ2-7; unclear D gene. Germline CDR1 is PRHDT and CDR2 is FYEKMQ (reference sequence). The V and J ends lost 5 bases and 5 bases respectively, with 13 bases between them. This CDR3 has 13 amino acids. The DNA of the CDR3 is TGTGCCAGCAGCACAAGGGAAGGTGACGAGCAGTACTTC. This sequence encodes CASSTREGDEQYF.

V and J are TRBV10-1 and TRBJ1-3; 7 bases are a match to TRBD1. This CDR3 has 17 amino acids. Per germline, CDR1 WNHNN and CDR2 SYGVQD (reference sequence). V shed 2 bases and J 0 bases; nucleotides not matched to a gene: 7. DNA for the CDR3: TGCGCCAGCAGTGAGCCATGGACAGGTTTCTCTGGAAACACCATATATTTT. This translates into CASSEPWTGFSGNTIYF.

The chain links TRBV6-1 to TRBJ1-1; possibly TRBD1 for D (5 bases). Trimming took off 0 bases at V and 9 bases at J, with 11 bases between the two ends. The CDR3 runs to 13 residues. Looked up from germline, CDR1 is MNHNS and CDR2 is SASEGT. CDR3 nucleotide sequence: TGTGCCAGCAGTGAAGCCCCAGGGTCCCAAGCTTTCTTT. Amino acids: CASSEAPGSQAFF.